Reported below is one TCR beta chain. From germline, CDR1 is SEHNR and CDR2 FQNEAQ (reference sequence). With 6 bases removed from V and 9 bases from J, the gap between germline ends came to 14 bases. This CDR3 has 13 amino acids. Amplification yielded TCR beta CDR3 regions, with RNA transcripts as the source. The primer set for the first-round RT-PCR of the TCR CDR3 was HTBI. MiXCR, applied by TCRdb to the multiplex PCR reads, yields one record per CDR3 protein. This table has roughly 630,000 distinct CDR3 sequences, approximately 14% appearing once. Patients were aged 18 to 65, had disease duration under 2 months, and had newly diagnosed hyperthyroidism. This sample was taken from a study of T cells in Graves' hyperthyroidism and ophthalmopathy. Study at large: Peripheral blood was collected at initial diagnosis, before any treatment.

The chain couples TRBV7-9 to TRBJ2-2; D possibly corresponds to TRBD1 (6 bases). This TCR came from a woman aged 25 to 39 with Graves' hyperthyroidism. Material: blood. The CDR3 nucleotides are TGTGCCAGCAGAGTACAGGGATACCGGGAGCTGTTTTTT. Translation gives CASRVQGYRELFF.